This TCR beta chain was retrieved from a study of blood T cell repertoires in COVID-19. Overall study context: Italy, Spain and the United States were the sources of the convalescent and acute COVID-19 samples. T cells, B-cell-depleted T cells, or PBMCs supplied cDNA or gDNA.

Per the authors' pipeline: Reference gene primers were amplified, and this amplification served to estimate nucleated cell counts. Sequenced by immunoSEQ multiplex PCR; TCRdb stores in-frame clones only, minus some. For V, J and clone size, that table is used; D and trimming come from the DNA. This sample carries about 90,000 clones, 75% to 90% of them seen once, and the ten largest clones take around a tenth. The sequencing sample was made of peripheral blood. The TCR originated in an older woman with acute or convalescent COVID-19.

The CDR3 region has the DNA TGTGCCAGCAGCCATTGGACTAGCGGGGGGCCGGGGAACACCGGGGAGCTGTTTTTT. Its protein is CASSHWTSGGPGNTGELFF. J is TRBJ2-2 and V is TRBV7-2; TRBD2 matches 14 bases. Trimming at V came to 5 bases and at J to 1 base, leaving 9 bases not matched to a gene. CDR1 is SGHTA and CDR2 is FQGNSA in the germline V gene. The CDR3 has 19 residues. Looking up the rest from reference TRBV7-2 and TRBJ2-2 gives the full variable domain: GAGVSQSPSNKVTEKGKDVELRCDPISGHTALYWYRQSLGQGLEFLIYFQGNSAPDKSGLPSDRFSAERTGGSVSTLTIQRTQQEDSAVYLCASSHWTSGGPGNTGELFFGEGSRLTVL.